This T cell receptor beta chain was documented in a study of T-cell reconstitution after alpha-beta-depleted transplantation in children. This clonotype has ten or more counts. The junction had 7 bases not matched to a gene; V was cut back by 2 bases and J by 4 bases. The CDR3 loop spans 16 amino acids. CDR1 and CDR2 from the germline V gene are SGHTA and FQGNSA. Molecular barcoding with unique molecular identifiers was used for the TCRbeta library. TCRdb re-called the PCR reads with MiXCR, one entry per CDR3 protein. There are a few hundred thousand distinct CDR3 sequences in the sample; 25% occur only once, and about 2.8% lies in the top ten.

The material sequenced was PBMCs, taken before TCRalphabeta/CD19-depleted stem cell transplant. The TCR was taken from a girl aged 2 to 10 with Fanconi anemia, due to receive a stem cell transplant. The chain is built from TRBV7-2 and TRBJ2-1, with 8 bases identical to TRBD1. The CDR3 loop is CASSLIPGQVYNEQFF. DNA of the CDR3: TGTGCCAGCAGCTTAATCCCGGGACAGGTATACAATGAGCAGTTCTTC. The full variable domain, in which reference TRBV7-2 and TRBJ2-1 provide the parts outside the CDR3, is GAGVSQSPSNKVTEKGKDVELRCDPISGHTALYWYRQSLGQGLEFLIYFQGNSAPDKSGLPSDRFSAERTGGSVSTLTIQRTQQEDSAVYLCASSLIPGQVYNEQFFGPGTRLTVL.